This T cell receptor beta chain derives from a study of cytomegalovirus exposure and HLA in healthy donors. Study context: The same platform as the roughly 700 first-cohort repertoires was used for the 120 validation repertoires, a later analysis reported. Overall study findings and caveats: First-cohort TCR clusters tended to co-occur in the 130 or so validation repertoires, a later analysis found.

The donors were members of the validation cohort comprising over a hundred subjects, separate from the roughly 690-subject first cohort. The count of this clone is one. Antigen specificity is unknown. V was trimmed by 0 bases and J by 7 bases, leaving 16 bases between them. The CDR3 length is 15 residues. Germline V CDR1 and CDR2: SGDLS, YYNGEE. Sequencing used immunoSEQ multiplex PCR; TCRdb keeps in-frame clones, though not all of them. The table includes approximately 99,000 clones, approximately 85% detected once. Material for sequencing was PBMCs. The chain couples TRBV9 to TRBJ1-2, with a possible D match to TRBD1 (5 bases). The sequence came from a woman between 18 and 29 years old in good health and CMV-seronegative. The CDR3 spells CASSVGDRRGPGYTF. CDR3 bases: TGTGCCAGCAGCGTAGGTGATAGGAGGGGCCCTGGCTACACCTTC.